This entry lists 21 T cell receptor beta chains sequenced from one sample in a study of blood T cell repertoires in COVID-19. Libraries were prepared by immunoSEQ multiplex PCR; TCRdb keeps only in-frame clonotypes and omits some of them. The sample lists about 370,000 clones, roughly 90% occurring once. Sequenced: PBMCs or T cells enriched from blood (not recorded which). The receptors derive from a woman in her 40s who had been exposed to COVID-19.

This clone was picked up one time. The chain is built from TRBV6-5 and TRBJ2-7; D possibly corresponds to TRBD1 (6 bases). This CDR3 spans 12 amino acids. The V end was cut by 8 bases, the J end by 2 bases, with 10 bases between. Germline V lookup: CDR1 MNHEY, CDR2 SVGAGI. The CDR3 DNA sequence: TGTGCCAGCCGGGACACCACCTACGAGCAGTACTTC. Translation: CASRDTTYEQYF.

The chain links TRBV11-3 to TRBJ2-5, with 14 bases matching TRBD2. This CDR3 spans 16 amino acids. J lost 5 bases, V lost 1 base, and 3 bases had no gene match. Germline CDR1 is SGHNT and CDR2 is YENEEA. The DNA of the CDR3 is TGTGCCAGCAGCTTAGGACTAGCGGGAGGGCCGGAGACCCAGTACTTC. The encoded protein is CASSLGLAGGPETQYF.

The chain is built from TRBV11-3 and TRBJ2-2, with 14 bases matching TRBD2. In germline, CDR1 is SGHNT, CDR2 YENEEA. V lost 2 bases and J lost 5; bases outside the gene matches: 7. This CDR3 comprises 18 residues. The CDR3 loop is CASSLQTSGGAVTGELFF. Written as DNA, the CDR3 is TGTGCCAGCAGCTTACAGACTAGCGGGGGGGCCGTAACCGGGGAGCTGTTTTTT.

V and J are TRBV30 and TRBJ2-3; 13 bases match TRBD2. CDR1 and CDR2 (germline): GTSNPN, SVGIG (reference sequence). V was clipped by 1 base and J by 3 bases; unmatched bases: 4. The length of the CDR3 is 16 residues. DNA of the CDR3: TGTGCCTGGAGTGGAGGGACTAGCGGGATAACAGATACGCAGTATTTT. Translated, it gives CAWSGGTSGITDTQYF.

The chain joins TRBV6-5 to TRBJ2-3, with 10 bases aligning to TRBD2. The germline gives CDR1 MNHEY, CDR2 SVGAGI. J lost 0 bases, V lost 10 bases, and 4 bases had no gene match. There are 14 residues in the CDR3. The CDR3 region has the DNA TGTGCCACCTTAGCGGGGGGAAGCACAGATACGCAGTATTTT. This translates into CATLAGGSTDTQYF.

In its sample, this clone was seen many times. The rearrangement uses TRBV27 and TRBJ1-2, with TRBD1 identical over 7 bases. After removal of 6 bases from V and 8 bases from J, the junction contained 15 bases not matched to a gene. Germline values: CDR1 MNHEY, CDR2 SMNVEV (reference sequence). There are 15 residues in the CDR3. Here the CDR3 DNA reads TGTGCCAGCAGCCTACAGGGGTCGCTTACGGGAGGCTACACCTTC. This codes for CASSLQGSLTGGYTF.

The rearrangement uses TRBV12-3 or TRBV12-4 and TRBJ1-1; 8 positions agree with TRBD1. CDR3 length equals 13 residues. J was trimmed by 11 bases and V by 3 bases; bases with no gene match: 8. For the CDR3, the DNA is TGTGCCAGCAGTTTTTCAGGACAGGGTGACGCTTTCTTT. Translated: CASSFSGQGDAFF.

The chain combines TRBV30 with TRBJ2-7; a possible D gene is TRBD1 (6 bases). The CDR3 is 12 amino acids. The V and J ends lost 7 bases and 2 bases respectively, with 12 bases between them. Germline V CDR1 and CDR2: GTSNPN, SVGIG (reference sequence). CDR3 amino acids: CAYNTGTYEQYF. CDR3 sequence (DNA): TGTGCCTACAATACAGGGACCTACGAGCAGTACTTC.

The chain is built from TRBV7-3 and TRBJ2-3; D is unresolved. The V gene's germline CDR1 is SGHTA and CDR2 FQGTGA. CDR3 size: 13 residues. Trimming left V 4 bases short and J 5 bases short, with 10 bases between. As DNA, the CDR3 is TGTGCCAGCAGCTCAAACATATTAGATACGCAGTATTTT. Protein sequence: CASSSNILDTQYF.

J is TRBJ2-3 and V is TRBV9, with unresolved D. The length of the CDR3 is 14 residues. In germline, CDR1 is SGDLS, CDR2 YYNGEE. Trimming left V 0 bases short and J 3 bases short, with 8 bases between. The CDR3 sequence: CASSVGPRTDTQYF. CDR3 bases: TGTGCCAGCAGCGTAGGGCCCAGGACAGATACGCAGTATTTT. The full variable domain, with the rest looked up from reference TRBV9 and TRBJ2-3, is DSGVTQTPKHLITATGQRVTLRCSPRSGDLSVYWYQQSLDQGLQFLIQYYNGEERAKGNILERFSAQQFPDLHSELNLSSLELGDSALYFCASSVGPRTDTQYFGPGTRLTVL.

The chain is built from TRBV10-2 and TRBJ2-6; unclear D gene. The germline CDR1 and CDR2 sequences are WSHSY and SAAADI. V lost 8 bases and J 0 bases, leaving 8 bases between the germline ends. The CDR3 has 14 amino acids. In nucleotides, the CDR3 is TGCGCCAGCGAGGATCTCTCTGGGGCCAACGTCCTGACTTTC. This translates into CASEDLSGANVLTF.

This chain joins TRBV6-2 or TRBV6-3 and TRBJ2-2, with D uncertain. Germline CDR1 is MNHEY and CDR2 is SVGEGT. V was pared by 0 bases and J by 7 bases, with 21 bases between. The CDR3 spans 18 residues. CDR3 coding DNA: TGTGCCAGCAGTTACTCGATCCAGAGACTTAGGCCTGGCGGGGAGCTGTTTTTT. It specifies CASSYSIQRLRPGGELFF.

The rearrangement uses TRBV29-1 and TRBJ1-1; 8 nucleotides line up with TRBD1. The CDR3 spans 16 residues. Trimming took 7 bases from V and 1 from J; bases not matched to a gene: 14. Germline CDR1 reads SQVTM; CDR2 reads ANQGSEA. CDR3 sequence: CSAWDGQGGTNTEAFF. Here the CDR3 DNA reads TGCAGCGCTTGGGACGGACAGGGAGGGACGAACACTGAAGCTTTCTTT.

The chain couples TRBV7-9 to TRBJ1-4, with TRBD1 matching over 7 bases. There are 15 residues in the CDR3. Trimming at V came to 5 bases and at J to 6 bases, leaving 9 bases not matched to a gene. Germline V gene sequence: CDR1 SEHNR, CDR2 FQNEAQ (reference sequence). This CDR3 is CASSPRTGQDEKLFF. The CDR3, as DNA: TGTGCCAGCAGCCCTAGGACAGGACAAGATGAAAAACTGTTTTTT.

In its sample, this clone was seen a few times. The chain carries TRBV4-1 and TRBJ1-4; TRBD1 aligns across 7 bases. Germline lookup yields CDR1 MGHRA and CDR2 YSYEKL. This CDR3 comprises 16 residues. After removal of 0 bases from V and 10 bases from J, the junction contained 11 bases not matched to a gene. Here the CDR3 DNA reads TGCGCCAGCAGCCAAGATCCGGGACAGTCCATCGGAAAACTGTTTTTT. The encoded protein is CASSQDPGQSIGKLFF.

A word on this clone: Other DNA sequences in this sample translate to the same CDR3. The V gene is TRBV27, the J gene TRBJ1-1; D unclear. CDR1 MNHEY and CDR2 SMNVEV come from the germline V gene (reference sequence). Trimming took off 3 bases at V and 1 base at J, with 6 bases between the two ends. The CDR3 runs to 13 residues. CDR3 nucleotides: TGTGCCAGCAGTTTGGGAGGGAACACTGAAGCTTTCTTT. Translation gives CASSLGGNTEAFF.

The rearrangement links TRBV25-1 to TRBJ1-4, with a tentative D call TRBD1 (5 bases). The germline V gene encodes CDR1 MGHDK and CDR2 SYGVNS. Trimming left V 2 bases short and J 10 bases short, with 11 bases between. This CDR3 is 13 amino acids long. Here the CDR3 DNA reads TGTGCCAGCAGTGAAGTTGGGAGGGGAAAACTGTTTTTT. It codes for CASSEVGRGKLFF.

The genes are TRBV27 and TRBJ1-5, with D perhaps TRBD1 (5 bases). CDR1 and CDR2 (germline): MNHEY, SMNVEV (reference sequence). V was cut by 7 bases and J by 2 bases, with 15 bases left in between. This CDR3 has 15 residues. The chain's CDR3 is CASTPGGAGNQPQHF. The CDR3 nucleotides are TGTGCCAGCACCCCCGGCGGGGCGGGCAATCAGCCCCAGCATTTT.

The genes are TRBV2 and TRBJ1-1; the D is unclear. Germline CDR1 and CDR2: SNHLY and FYNNEI. The CDR3 is made up of 11 amino acids. V was cut by 10 bases and J by 1 base, with 7 bases left in between. For the CDR3, the DNA is TGTGCCACGGGGTGGAACACTGAAGCTTTCTTT. This codes for CATGWNTEAFF.

CDR3 in amino acids: CASSAIATGWGDNEQFF. CDR3 DNA sequence: TGTGCCAGCAGCGCTATAGCGACAGGGTGGGGCGACAATGAGCAGTTCTTC. This chain uses TRBV9 with TRBJ2-1, with TRBD1 identical over 7 bases. The CDR3 spans 17 residues. With 3 bases clipped from V and 5 bases from J, the junction kept 14 bases outside the gene matches. Germline CDR1 SGDLS, CDR2 YYNGEE.

The CDR3 region is CASSQDLTGSSYGYTF. The CDR3 region has the DNA TGCGCCAGCAGCCAAGATCTGACAGGCAGCTCCTATGGCTACACCTTC. The genes are TRBV4-1 and TRBJ1-2, with D possibly TRBD1 on 6 matching bases. Trimming cost V 0 bases and J 4 bases, with 15 bases left between them. Germline V gene data show CDR1 as MGHRA and CDR2 as YSYEKL. CDR3 length: 16 residues.